The 21 T cell receptor beta chains below all came from one sample that was sequenced in a study of blood T cells in healthy people across ages. Then a second PCR, running roughly 7 to 11 cycles, was carried out with a sample-barcoded 5' primer and a J-beta primer mix. TCRdb analysed the 5' RACE reads with MiXCR anew, one entry per CDR3 protein. The table shows 750,000 to 1,000,000 distinct CDR3 sequences, with approximately 32% occurring only once. These data were likewise used in another study, on T cells of mothers and their children.

Source material: blood. The receptor set was obtained from a woman aged 40 to 50 in good health.

This chain connects TRBV5-5 to TRBJ1-1; TRBD1 is a possible D gene (6 bases). This CDR3 contains 12 residues. V was trimmed by 4 bases and J by 6 bases, leaving 10 bases between them. The V gene's germline CDR1 is SGHKS and CDR2 YYEKEE (reference sequence). Written as DNA, the CDR3 is TGTGCCAGCAGCCAATACAGGGCTGAAGCTTTCTTT. This translates into CASSQYRAEAFF.

This clonotype showed up just a few times. The rearrangement links TRBV11-2 to TRBJ2-7; D might be TRBD2 (5 bases). V was cut by 4 bases and J by 6 bases, with 13 bases left in between. Germline CDR1 and CDR2: SGHAT and FQNNGV. The CDR3 is 13 residues long. The CDR3 DNA sequence: TGTGCCAGCAGCTCTCTATACAGCGGCGAGCAGTACTTC. As protein: CASSSLYSGEQYF.

This clonotype was found a few times. The chain links TRBV4-3 to TRBJ1-4; tentatively, D is TRBD1 (5 bases). The germline CDR1 and CDR2 sequences are LGHNA and YSLEER. Trimming took 3 bases from V and 5 from J, leaving 19 bases between them. The CDR3 loop spans 17 amino acids. The CDR3 DNA sequence: TGCGCCAGCAGCCAGAGGGGCCGGGAGGGCCCGAATGAAAAACTGTTTTTT. Protein: CASSQRGREGPNEKLFF.

The rearrangement joins TRBV5-6 to TRBJ2-1; the D gene is possibly TRBD1 (6 bases). The germline V gene has CDR1 SGHDT and CDR2 YYEEEE. Trimming stripped 1 base from V and 3 bases from J, with 11 bases between. This CDR3 spans 15 amino acids. CDR3 protein: CASSLSPGDYNEQFF. CDR3 nucleotides: TGTGCCAGCAGCTTGAGTCCAGGGGACTACAATGAGCAGTTCTTC.

DNA for the CDR3: TGTGCCAGCAGTCTCCGGTCGGGCGGGAAGGAAAAACTGTTTTTT. Residues: CASSLRSGGKEKLFF. V usage is TRBV28 and J usage is TRBJ1-4; D ambiguous. CDR3 length: 15 amino acids. CDR1 and CDR2 from the germline V gene are MDHEN and SYDVKM. Trimming took off 5 bases at V and 8 bases at J, with 18 bases between the two ends.

V usage is TRBV7-9 and J usage is TRBJ2-3; D is unresolved. Germline CDR1 reads SEHNR; CDR2 reads FQNEAQ (reference sequence). Trimming took 6 bases from V and 5 from J, leaving 12 bases between them. The CDR3 spans 13 residues. The CDR3 DNA is TGTGCCAGCAGACATCCGATGGTAGATACGCAGTATTTT. Translated: CASRHPMVDTQYF.

This clonotype was counted only a few times. The V and J genes are TRBV3-1 and TRBJ2-3; 11 bases align to TRBD2. CDR3 length: 16 amino acids. Germline V CDR1 and CDR2: LGHDT, YNNKEL (reference sequence). V lost 4 bases to trimming and J lost 3 bases; unmatched junction nucleotides: 6. CDR3 protein: CASSPLAGAPTDTQYF. As DNA, the CDR3 is TGTGCCAGCAGCCCACTAGCGGGGGCCCCAACAGATACGCAGTATTTT.

In the case of this clonotype: A read error may be the cause here, since a much bigger clone is one base away. V is TRBV7-9 and J is TRBJ1-4; 9 bases align to TRBD1. Germline CDR1 and CDR2: SEHNR and FQNEAQ (reference sequence). The CDR3 runs to 15 residues. CDR3 protein: CAGSLTGGPDEKLFF. DNA of the CDR3: TGTGCCGGCAGCTTAACAGGGGGCCCGGATGAAAAACTGTTTTTT.

This clonotype was detected only a few times. The chain is built from TRBV27 and TRBJ2-7; D might be TRBD2 (5 bases). From germline, CDR1 is MNHEY and CDR2 SMNVEV (reference sequence). Trimming removed 7 bases from V and 4 bases from J, with 14 bases in between. The CDR3 spans 13 residues. As DNA, the CDR3 is TGTGCCAGCAAGGGTAGCGCGGATTACGAGCAGTACTTC. Translation: CASKGSADYEQYF.

The chain recombines TRBV12-2 with TRBJ1-5; TRBD1 is the table's D call and was not checked against the DNA. TRBV12-2 is a recognized pseudogene. The CDR3 has 17 amino acids. Here the CDR3 reads CASRLGRQGNSNQPQHF. The CDR3 DNA follows: TGTGCAAGTCGCTTAGGCAGACAGGGGAATAGCAATCAGCCCCAGCATTTT.

At least ten counts were recorded for this clonotype. The rearrangement uses TRBV7-8 and TRBJ2-7; unclear D gene. The germline V and J ends were trimmed by 2 bases and 3 bases, with 8 bases remaining between them. There are 13 residues in the CDR3. Per the germline V gene, CDR1 is SGHVS and CDR2 is FQNEAQ. Written as DNA, the CDR3 is TGTGCCAGCAGCTTAAGGGTAAACTACGAGCAGTACTTC. Encoded protein: CASSLRVNYEQYF.

The J gene is TRBJ2-2, the V gene TRBV19, with D possibly matching TRBD1 (5 bases). Germline assignment: CDR1 LNHDA and CDR2 SQIVND (reference sequence). The ends were cut back, 8 bases at V and 7 bases at J, with 11 bases in the middle. The CDR3 has 12 amino acids. CDR3 DNA sequence: TGTGCCAGTCAACAGGTTCGCGGGGAGCTGTTTTTT. It is translated as CASQQVRGELFF.

This clonotype was found many times. This chain links TRBV12-3 or TRBV12-4 with TRBJ2-7; either TRBD1 or TRBD2 may supply D (5 bases each). Trimming left V 5 bases short and J 4 bases short, with 12 bases between. The CDR3 is 13 amino acids. CDR3 protein: CASSRDALYEQYF. The CDR3 nucleotides are TGTGCCAGCAGTCGGGACGCCTTGTACGAGCAGTACTTC.

This clonotype was seen ten or more times. The rearrangement links TRBV12-5 to TRBJ2-1, with TRBD2 as a possible D gene (5 bases). V was cut by 6 bases and J by 9 bases, with 15 bases left in between. Germline loops: CDR1 LGHNT, CDR2 FRNRAP. The CDR3 runs to 13 residues. CDR3 coding DNA: TGTGCTAGTGGGGGCAACGGGGTAGTTGAGCAGTTCTTC. Translation: CASGGNGVVEQFF. The whole variable domain, filled in from reference TRBV12-5 and TRBJ2-1, reads DARVTQTPRHKVTEMGQEVTMRCQPILGHNTVFWYRQTMMQGLELLAYFRNRAPLDDSGMPKDRFSAEMPDATLATLKIQPSEPRDSAVYFCASGGNGVVEQFFGPGTRLTVL.

This chain uses TRBV2 with TRBJ1-1; 7 bases agree with TRBD1. Germline V gene data show CDR1 as SNHLY and CDR2 as FYNNEI. This CDR3 is built from 13 residues. The trim removed 7 bases at V and 7 bases at J, leaving 9 bases unmatched. Here the CDR3 reads CASMRDRDVEAFF. CDR3 DNA sequence: TGTGCCAGCATGAGAGACAGGGATGTTGAAGCTTTCTTT.

Remarks on this clonotype: An end of the junction differs from the germline gene, which may be a read error. V usage is TRBV11-3 and J usage is TRBJ2-1; no definite D call. Germline CDR1 SGHNT, CDR2 YENEEA. This CDR3 has 15 amino acids. In nucleotides, the CDR3 is TGTGCCAGCAGCTTAGCCCACAGCGAGATCAATGAGCGGTTCTTC. Translation gives CASSLAHSEINERFF.

The chain employs TRBV13 and TRBJ2-5, with 9 bases lining up with TRBD2. There are 17 residues in the CDR3. The V gene end was trimmed by 4 bases and the J gene end by 0 bases; junction bases not matched to a gene: 9. The germline CDR1 and CDR2 sequences are PRHDT and FYEKMQ (reference sequence). This chain's CDR3 is CASSSLRGGAYQETQYF. DNA for the CDR3: TGTGCCAGCAGCTCCCTTCGCGGGGGGGCCTACCAAGAGACCCAGTACTTC.

This clonotype was observed at least ten times. V and J are TRBV5-5 and TRBJ2-3; 7 nucleotides align to TRBD2. V lost 3 bases to trimming and J lost 7 bases; unmatched junction nucleotides: 8. Germline CDR1 SGHKS, CDR2 YYEKEE (reference sequence). The CDR3 contains 14 residues. The CDR3 DNA sequence: TGTGCCAGCAGCTCGCTAGCGGAAAGTAATACGCAGTATTTT. Protein product: CASSSLAESNTQYF.

The count of this clonotype is one. The J gene is TRBJ2-3, the V gene TRBV12-3 or TRBV12-4; TRBD1 aligns across 8 bases. V was pared by 7 bases and J by 5 bases, with 8 bases of the junction left unmatched. The CDR3 is 14 residues long. This CDR3 reads CASTLTGTGDTQYF. DNA of the CDR3: TGTGCCAGCACCTTGACAGGGACAGGAGATACGCAGTATTTT.

This clonotype has a handful of counts. This chain connects TRBV3-1 to TRBJ2-7; 11 nucleotides align to TRBD1. Germline assignment: CDR1 LGHDT and CDR2 YNNKEL (reference sequence). The V segment lost 5 bases and the J segment 2 bases; nucleotides outside the gene matches: 5. CDR3 length: 15 amino acids. In DNA form, the CDR3 reads TGTGCCAGCAGCGACCGGGACAGGGGGGCCTACGAGCAGTACTTC. This encodes CASSDRDRGAYEQYF.

This clonotype was counted ten times or more. V usage is TRBV11-2 and J usage is TRBJ1-2; 9 bases agree with TRBD1. Germline V gene lookup returns CDR1 SGHAT and CDR2 FQNNGV. The CDR3 is 14 residues long. After removal of 1 base from V and 5 bases from J, the junction contained 2 bases not matched to a gene. The CDR3 here is CASSLGTGVYGYTF. The CDR3 nucleotides read TGTGCCAGCAGCTTAGGGACAGGGGTATATGGCTACACCTTC.